The 30 T cell receptor beta chains below were found in one sample sequenced in a study of siplizumab effects on memory and regulatory T cells (dated by TCRdb to between 2018 and 2021). Library generation was performed with the immunoSEQ multiplex PCR assay. TCRdb re-hosts the immuneACCESS table, in-frame sequences only. Its copies lack some clones; in the studies checked, an unresolved V gene accounts for under half of them, and the cause for the rest is not known. The sample profile shows 85,000 to 95,000 clones; 90% to 95% of them were found once. Roughly 0.29% of the sample lies in the top ten. Sequencing was carried out using non-Treg CD4+ T cells sorted from blood. The sample's cell subset or site label is to be understood as: FACS-sorted unstimulated CD4+ non-regulatory T cells. These TCRs come from a human donor in good health.

V usage is TRBV11-3 and J usage is TRBJ2-7; possible D gene TRBD1, 5 bases. Trimming shortened V by 5 bases and J by 4 bases, and 12 bases separated the two germline ends. The CDR3 spans 13 residues. Germline values: CDR1 SGHNT, CDR2 YENEEA. In DNA form, the CDR3 reads TGTGCCAGCAGCAAGGGCAGGGCTTACGAGCAGTACTTC. Translated: CASSKGRAYEQYF.

The table lists this clone with a count of one. The V and J genes are TRBV11-3 and TRBJ2-3, with D unclear. The CDR3 covers 14 residues. Per the germline V gene, CDR1 is SGHNT and CDR2 is YENEEA. V was clipped by 1 base and J by 4 bases, with 9 bases between them. The CDR3 DNA is TGTGCCAGCAGCTTAGTTTCTAAGGCAGATACGCAGTATTTT. This gives the protein CASSLVSKADTQYF.

This clone was seen only once. An end of the junction does not agree with germline; a read error may underlie this. The chain couples TRBV7-7 to TRBJ2-3; 8 bases align to TRBD2. The CDR3 contains 19 residues. Germline assignment: CDR1 SSHAT and CDR2 FNYEAQ (reference sequence). DNA of the CDR3: TGTGCTAGCAGCTTAGAAAAATTGGCTAGCGGGTTTAGAACAGATACGCAGTATTTT. This encodes CASSLEKLASGFRTDTQYF. Full variable domain (rest looked up from reference TRBV7-7 and TRBJ2-3): GAGVSQSPRYKVTKRGQDVTLRCDPISSHATLYWYQQALGQGPEFLTYFNYEAQPDKSGLPSDRFSAERPEGSISTLTIQRTEQRDSAMYRCASSLEKLASGFRTDTQYFGPGTRLTVL.

This clone was detected only once. The chain joins TRBV25-1 to TRBJ1-6; tentatively, D is TRBD1 (6 bases). Trimming took off 7 bases at V and 8 bases at J, with 12 bases between the two ends. The CDR3 spans 13 residues. CDR1 and CDR2 (germline): MGHDK, SYGVNS. The DNA for the CDR3 is TGTGCCAGCACTGCACAGGGTGATTCACCCCTCCACTTT. It codes for CASTAQGDSPLHF. Together with reference TRBV25-1 and TRBJ1-6, the CDR3 gives the full variable domain: EADIYQTPRYLVIGTGKKITLECSQTMGHDKMYWYQQDPGMELHLIHYSYGVNSTEKGDLSSESTVSRIRTEHFPLTLESARPSHTSQYLCASTAQGDSPLHFGNGTRLTVT.

V and J are TRBV10-3 and TRBJ1-1; unclear D gene. V lost 6 bases, J lost 0 bases, and 11 bases lay in between. CDR1 is ENHRY, CDR2 SYGVKD, per germline. This CDR3 spans 14 amino acids. The DNA for the CDR3 is TGTGCCATCAGGGAGGCGGCCGTGAACACTGAAGCTTTCTTT. As protein: CAIREAAVNTEAFF.

The chain couples TRBV30 to TRBJ1-4; TRBD1 aligns across 8 bases. Germline values: CDR1 GTSNPN, CDR2 SVGIG (reference sequence). After removal of 3 bases from V and 8 bases from J, the junction contained 8 bases not matched to a gene. This CDR3 spans 14 amino acids. CDR3 in amino acids: CAWSLTGVEEKLFF. The CDR3 nucleotides are TGTGCCTGGAGCCTGACAGGGGTCGAAGAAAAACTGTTTTTT.

This clone was observed once. This chain's CDR3 is CASSIQGVSYNEQFF. The CDR3, as DNA: TGTGCCAGCAGTATACAGGGGGTTTCCTACAATGAGCAGTTCTTC. The V gene is TRBV6-6, the J gene TRBJ2-1, with 8 bases aligning to TRBD1. Germline V gene sequence: CDR1 MNHNY, CDR2 SVGAGI (reference sequence). The CDR3 length is 15 residues. V was pared by 5 bases and J by 1 base, with 4 bases of the junction left unmatched.

The chain uses TRBV6-1 and TRBJ2-3; D remains unclear. The V gene's germline CDR1 is MNHNS and CDR2 SASEGT. With 1 base removed from V and 2 bases from J, the gap between germline ends came to 7 bases. There are 14 residues in the CDR3. CDR3 protein: CASSEVLFTDTQYF. In nucleotides, the CDR3 is TGTGCCAGCAGTGAAGTACTATTCACAGATACGCAGTATTTT.

This clone was observed a few times. V gene TRBV14 combines with J gene TRBJ2-7; D is ambiguous. V lost 3 bases and J 2 bases, leaving 8 bases between the germline ends. The germline V gene has CDR1 SGHDN and CDR2 FVKESK. The CDR3 covers 13 residues. The CDR3, as DNA: TGTGCCAGCAGCCACCGTAGTGCCTACGAGCAGTACTTC. Encoded protein: CASSHRSAYEQYF.

DNA for the CDR3: TGCGCCAGCAGCCAAGAAGGGGGGATTGGCTACACCTTC. Residues: CASSQEGGIGYTF. The chain is built from TRBV4-1 and TRBJ1-2, with a possible D match to TRBD1 (6 bases). There are 13 residues in the CDR3. V lost 0 bases and J 7 bases, leaving 9 bases between the germline ends. Germline loops: CDR1 MGHRA, CDR2 YSYEKL.

The genes are TRBV5-4 and TRBJ2-2; D is undetermined. Trimming removed 4 bases from V and 6 bases from J, with 13 bases in between. Germline CDR1 and CDR2: SGHNT and YYREEE (reference sequence). The CDR3 is 14 amino acids. Here the CDR3 DNA reads TGTGCCAGCAGCGCGGTCCCGGCGGCCGGGGAGCTGTTTTTT. As protein: CASSAVPAAGELFF. Complete variable domain (other parts from reference TRBV5-4 and TRBJ2-2): ETGVTQSPTHLIKTRGQQVTLRCSSQSGHNTVSWYQQALGQGPQFIFQYYREEENGRGNFPPRFSGLQFPNYSSELNVNALELDDSALYLCASSAVPAAGELFFGEGSRLTVL.

As DNA, the CDR3 is TGTGCCAGCAGCCCTGGAGGCACTGAAGCTTTCTTT. Translated, it gives CASSPGGTEAFF. The gene calls are TRBV5-6 and TRBJ1-1; D is ambiguous. The CDR3 sequence is 12 residues long. V gave up 4 bases and J gave up 4 bases, with 8 bases separating them. The germline V gene encodes CDR1 SGHDT and CDR2 YYEEEE.

The CDR3 here is CASSSTSGGEQYF. In nucleotides, the CDR3 is TGTGCCAGCAGCTCCACTAGCGGGGGAGAGCAGTACTTC. The V and J genes are TRBV5-6 and TRBJ2-7, with 11 bases identical to TRBD2. J lost 7 bases, V lost 3 bases, and 3 bases had no gene match. The CDR3 is 13 residues long. Germline lookup yields CDR1 SGHDT and CDR2 YYEEEE.

The chain employs TRBV10-3 and TRBJ1-5; possibly TRBD1 for D (5 bases). In germline, CDR1 is ENHRY, CDR2 SYGVKD. This CDR3 contains 15 residues. Trimming pared 3 bases from V and 0 bases from J, leaving 9 bases between. CDR3 coding DNA: TGTGCCATCAGTGACGGACAAATTAGCAATCAGCCCCAGCATTTT. It is translated as CAISDGQISNQPQHF.

This clone was detected only once. The V gene is TRBV5-1, the J gene TRBJ2-3; 12 bases are shared with TRBD2. V trimming: 0 bases; J trimming: 1 base; junction bases outside the gene matches: 0. The CDR3 has 16 residues. Germline values: CDR1 SGHRS, CDR2 YFSETQ. The CDR3 nucleotides are TGCGCCAGCAGCTTGGGGACTAGCGGGGGCACAGATACGCAGTATTTT. This gives the protein CASSLGTSGGTDTQYF.

This chain joins TRBV19 and TRBJ1-2, with D tentatively TRBD1 (5 bases). Germline-derived CDR1 and CDR2 are LNHDA and SQIVND (reference sequence). Trimming removed 5 bases from V and 6 bases from J, with 13 bases in between. The CDR3 runs to 13 residues. The CDR3 coding sequence is TGTGCCAGTAGTCGACTTCAGGGAAATGGCTACACCTTC. This gives the protein CASSRLQGNGYTF.

This sequence joins TRBV7-9 and TRBJ1-2, with a possible D match to TRBD1 (6 bases). Germline V gene sequence: CDR1 SEHNR, CDR2 FQNEAQ (reference sequence). The CDR3 consists of 15 residues. The V end was cut by 2 bases, the J end by 4 bases, with 14 bases between. This chain's CDR3 is CASSLQGNQAYGYTF. The CDR3 bases are TGTGCCAGCAGCTTACAGGGGAACCAAGCCTATGGCTACACCTTC. The variable domain in full, completed from reference TRBV7-9 and TRBJ1-2, reads DTGVSQNPRHKITKRGQNVTFRCDPISEHNRLYWYRQTLGQGPEFLTYFQNEAQLEKSRLLSDRFSAERPKGSFSTLEIQRTEQGDSAMYLCASSLQGNQAYGYTFGSGTRLTVV.

The CDR3 region is CASTVEIQETQYF. In DNA, the CDR3 is TGTGCCAGCACCGTAGAAATCCAAGAGACCCAGTACTTC. The chain joins TRBV2 to TRBJ2-5; D gene ambiguous. The V end lost 7 bases, the J end lost 1 base, and 10 bases lay between the germline ends. The germline V gene encodes CDR1 SNHLY and CDR2 FYNNEI. The CDR3 covers 13 residues.

CDR3 in amino acids: CAWTRGDGNTIYF. The CDR3 region has the DNA TGTGCCTGGACTCGGGGAGACGGAAACACCATATATTTT. J is TRBJ1-3 and V is TRBV30; D remains ambiguous. Germline V gene data show CDR1 as GTSNPN and CDR2 as SVGIG (reference sequence). V lost 4 bases and J lost 4, with 11 bases in between. The CDR3 is 13 amino acids. Full variable domain (remainder filled in from reference TRBV30 and TRBJ1-3): SQTIHQWPATLVQPVGSPLSLECTVEGTSNPNLYWYRQAAGRGLQLLFYSVGIGQISSEVPQNLSASRPQDRQFILSSKKLLLSDSGFYLCAWTRGDGNTIYFGEGSWLTVV.

This chain links TRBV7-9 with TRBJ1-4; D call uncertain. The germline V gene encodes CDR1 SEHNR and CDR2 FQNEAQ (reference sequence). The germline V and J ends were trimmed by 5 bases and 1 base, with 8 bases remaining between them. This CDR3 region has 14 residues. As DNA, the CDR3 is TGTGCCAGCAGCCAAGGGATAACTAATGAAAAACTGTTTTTT. Translation: CASSQGITNEKLFF.

This chain uses TRBV4-1 with TRBJ2-3; TRBD1 is a possible D gene (5 bases). Trimming shortened V by 9 bases and J by 4 bases, and 20 bases separated the two germline ends. This CDR3 has 15 amino acids. Germline loops: CDR1 MGHRA, CDR2 YSYEKL. The CDR3 sequence: CASKQNLRGPDTQYF. CDR3 DNA: TGCGCCAGTAAACAAAACTTAAGGGGCCCAGATACGCAGTATTTT.

The V gene is TRBV15, the J gene TRBJ2-1, with 16 bases matching TRBD2. The trim removed 1 base at V and 7 bases at J, leaving 7 bases unmatched. In germline, CDR1 is LNHNV, CDR2 YYDKDF (reference sequence). The CDR3 extends over 18 amino acids. CDR3 sequence: CATSRGGTSGGAGNEQFF. DNA for the CDR3: TGTGCCACCAGCAGAGGTGGGACTAGCGGGGGGGCCGGGAATGAGCAGTTCTTC.

The J gene is TRBJ1-1, the V gene TRBV2; tentatively, D is TRBD1 (6 bases). Germline CDR1 is SNHLY and CDR2 is FYNNEI. The CDR3 contains 13 residues. The V end lost 4 bases, the J end lost 2 bases, and 8 bases lay between the germline ends. CDR3 coding DNA: TGTGCCAGCAGTGCAGGGGACAACACTGAAGCTTTCTTT. Its translation is CASSAGDNTEAFF.

The rearrangement links TRBV7-6 to TRBJ2-5; no clear D gene. CDR1 SGHVS and CDR2 FNYEAQ come from the germline V gene. This CDR3 is 14 amino acids long. V was trimmed by 1 base and J by 2 bases, leaving 8 bases between them. Here the CDR3 reads CASSLVWGQETQYF. The CDR3 DNA sequence: TGTGCCAGCAGCTTAGTGTGGGGTCAAGAGACCCAGTACTTC.

The V call is TRBV11-3, the J call TRBJ2-7; the D gene is possibly TRBD2 (6 bases). Between the trimmed V and J ends, which lost 5 bases and 7 bases, there was a span of 24 bases. This CDR3 has 16 amino acids. CDR1 is SGHNT and CDR2 is YENEEA in the germline V gene. The DNA of the CDR3 is TGTGCCAGCAGCCCCAAGACCGGAGCCTCGGAGGGGGAGCAGTACTTC. It specifies CASSPKTGASEGEQYF.

The sample holds one count of this clone. The J gene is TRBJ2-7, the V gene TRBV7-2; 8 positions match TRBD1. J lost 3 bases, V lost 1 base, and 8 bases had no gene match. This CDR3 is built from 16 residues. Germline CDR1 SGHTA, CDR2 FQGNSA. This chain's CDR3 is CASSLDGTGFLYEQYF. The CDR3 nucleotides read TGTGCCAGCAGCTTAGACGGGACAGGATTCCTCTACGAGCAGTACTTC.

CDR3 sequence (DNA): TGTGCCAGCAGCTTAGAGCGGCCTAGGGAGCAGTACTTC. It yields the protein CASSLERPREQYF. The chain carries TRBV11-3 and TRBJ2-7, with no clear D. The ends were cut back, 0 bases at V and 7 bases at J, with 10 bases in the middle. This CDR3 is 13 amino acids long. From germline, CDR1 is SGHNT and CDR2 YENEEA.

The chain links TRBV6-1 to TRBJ1-5; 8 positions agree with TRBD1. The V gene's germline CDR1 is MNHNS and CDR2 SASEGT. CDR3 length: 12 amino acids. Trimming took 8 bases from V and 7 from J; bases not matched to a gene: 4. The CDR3 coding sequence is TGTGCCAGCGGACAGGGCGGACAGCCCCAGCATTTT. Its translation is CASGQGGQPQHF.

The V and J genes are TRBV18 and TRBJ2-1, with 7 bases matching TRBD1. Germline lookup yields CDR1 KGHSH and CDR2 LQKENI. The CDR3 extends over 13 amino acids. Trimming took 5 bases from V and 4 from J; bases not matched to a gene: 2. CDR3 in amino acids: CASSATGYNEQFF. The CDR3, as DNA: TGTGCCAGCTCAGCGACAGGGTACAATGAGCAGTTCTTC.

The chain carries TRBV27 and TRBJ2-7; D not certain. CDR3 length equals 11 residues. The germline CDR1 and CDR2 sequences are MNHEY and SMNVEV (reference sequence). CDR3 DNA: TGTGCAGCCGGACGGTCGGATGAGCAGTACTTC. Its translation: CAAGRSDEQYF.